The rows below give T cell receptor beta chains drawn from one sample of a study of OX40 agonist ivuxolimab in advanced cancers. Assay: immunoSEQ multiplex PCR; the TCRdb copy retains only in-frame clones and omits some. The table shows 90,000 to 130,000 clones, with roughly 89% occurring only once. Sequencing was performed on CD4+ or CD8+ T cells sorted from blood, taken in a trial of the OX40 agonist ivuxolimab. The receptors were gathered from an adult with an advanced solid tumor such as melanoma, head and neck, liver or kidney cancer. Both conserved end residues are part of each CDR3. The D gene is left open where the match is weak. A clone size is listed for some rows: how often the clone was seen (once, few, many), or a class if it is expanded.

J	size	V	D	DNA	CDR3
TRBJ1-3	.	TRBV30	.	TGTGCCTGGGGGCCAGGAGGAGGGGGAAACACCATATATTTT	CAWGPGGGGNTIYF
TRBJ2-1	.	TRBV5-1	TRBD1	TGCGCCAGCAGCTCCTCGACAGGGAGTGGATCCTACAATGAGCAGTTCTTC	CASSSSTGSGSYNEQFF
TRBJ1-1	.	TRBV6-1	.	TGTGCCAGCATGGGGGGGGGCAGGCTGAACACTGAAGCTTTCTTT	CASMGGGRLNTEAFF
TRBJ1-3	once	TRBV6-6	.	TGTGCCAGCAGCCCCCCGGGACAACGGATAAACACCATATATTTT	CASSPPGQRINTIYF
TRBJ2-7	.	TRBV18	.	TGTGCCACCTCACCGTCAGCCTCCTACGAGCAGTACTTC	CATSPSASYEQYF
TRBJ1-1	.	TRBV11-3	.	TGTGCCAGCAGCTCCCTAAGTGACACTGAAGCTTTCTTT	CASSSLSDTEAFF
TRBJ2-7	.	TRBV25-1	.	TGTGCCAGCAGTGACCAAGTTTACGAGCAGTACTTC	CASSDQVYEQYF
TRBJ1-2	.	TRBV7-9	.	TGTGCCAGCAGCTTAGCAGTATTCTCCTATGGCTACACCTTC	CASSLAVFSYGYTF
TRBJ2-1	.	TRBV7-3	.	TGTGCCAGCAGCTTAAGAGGCGGAGGCAATGAGCAGTTCTTC	CASSLRGGGNEQFF
TRBJ2-7	.	TRBV18	.	TGTGCCAGCTCACGGGCTAGCGCTACCTACGAGCAGTACTTC	CASSRASATYEQYF
TRBJ2-7	.	TRBV11-2	.	TGTGCCAGCAGCTTCTCCTACGAGCAGTACTTC	CASSFSYEQYF
TRBJ2-7	once	TRBV11-2	.	TGTGCCAGCAGCCGTAAAACATCTTCCTACGAGCAGTACTTC	CASSRKTSSYEQYF